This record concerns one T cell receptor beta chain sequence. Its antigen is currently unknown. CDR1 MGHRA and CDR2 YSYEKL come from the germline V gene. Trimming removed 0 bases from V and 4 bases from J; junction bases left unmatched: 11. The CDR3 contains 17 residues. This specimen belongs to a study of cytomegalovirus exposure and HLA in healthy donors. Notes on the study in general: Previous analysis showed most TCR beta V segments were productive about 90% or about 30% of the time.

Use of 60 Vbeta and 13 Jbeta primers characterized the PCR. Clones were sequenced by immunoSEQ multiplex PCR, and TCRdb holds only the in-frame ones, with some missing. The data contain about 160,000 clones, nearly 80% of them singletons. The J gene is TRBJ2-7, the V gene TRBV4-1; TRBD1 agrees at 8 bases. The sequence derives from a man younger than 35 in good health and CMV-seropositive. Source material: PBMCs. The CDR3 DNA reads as TGCGCCAGCAGCCAAGATGAGGGGACAGGCTTCTCATACGAGCAGTACTTC. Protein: CASSQDEGTGFSYEQYF.